The present T cell receptor beta chain was sequenced within a study of blood T cell repertoires in COVID-19. Study-level background: COVID-19 samples from acute and convalescent phases originated in the United States, Italy and Spain. The cDNA or gDNA used as material had been derived from T cells, B-cell-depleted T cells, or PBMCs.

With 0 bases clipped from V and 4 bases from J, the junction kept 4 bases outside the gene matches. The CDR3 spans 16 residues. CDR1 ENHRY and CDR2 SYGVKD come from the germline V gene. Per the original methods: Quantification of nucleated cells was approximated via reference gene primer amplification. Repertoires were generated with immunoSEQ multiplex PCR, while TCRdb's copy carries only in-frame clones and drops some. That table is the source of V, J and clone size, and D and trimming were worked out from the DNA. In the table there are about 150,000 clones, 65% to 90% of which are singletons. The chain couples TRBV10-3 to TRBJ2-2; TRBD1 agrees at 8 bases. The source is a man in his 70s with acute or convalescent COVID-19. The source material was peripheral blood. Here the CDR3 reads CAISESGQGATGELFF. CDR3 in DNA: TGTGCCATCAGTGAGTCGGGGCAGGGGGCCACCGGGGAGCTGTTTTTT.